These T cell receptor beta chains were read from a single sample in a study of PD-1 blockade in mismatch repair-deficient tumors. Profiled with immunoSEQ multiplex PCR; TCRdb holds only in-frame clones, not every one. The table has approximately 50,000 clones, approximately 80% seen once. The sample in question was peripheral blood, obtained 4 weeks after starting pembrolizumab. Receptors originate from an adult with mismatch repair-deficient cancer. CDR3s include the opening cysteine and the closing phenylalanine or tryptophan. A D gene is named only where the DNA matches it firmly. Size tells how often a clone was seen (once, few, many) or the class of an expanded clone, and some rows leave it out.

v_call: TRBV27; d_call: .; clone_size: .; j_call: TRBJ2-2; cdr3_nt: TGTGCCAGCAGTTTTTTGCCCGGGGAGCTGTTTTTT; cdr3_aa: CASSFLPGELFF
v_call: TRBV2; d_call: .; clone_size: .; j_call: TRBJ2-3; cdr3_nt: TGTGCCAGCCGACCCTCGGGCAAAGATACGCAGTATTTT; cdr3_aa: CASRPSGKDTQYF
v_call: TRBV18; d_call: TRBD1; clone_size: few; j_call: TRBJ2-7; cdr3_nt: TGTGCCAGCTCACCCGGGCAGGGGGCCTACGAGCAGTACTTC; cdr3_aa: CASSPGQGAYEQYF
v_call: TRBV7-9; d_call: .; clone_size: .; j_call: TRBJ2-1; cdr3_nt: TGTGCCAGCAGCTTAGGATGGGCGGGTGAGCAGTTCTTC; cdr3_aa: CASSLGWAGEQFF
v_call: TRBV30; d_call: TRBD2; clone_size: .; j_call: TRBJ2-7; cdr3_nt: TGTGCCTGGAACCCGGGACTAGGTAACCACGAGCAGTACTTC; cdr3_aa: CAWNPGLGNHEQYF
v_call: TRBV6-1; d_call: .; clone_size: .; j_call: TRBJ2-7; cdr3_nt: TGTGCCAGCAGTGATTGGTTCTACGAGCAGTACTTC; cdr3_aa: CASSDWFYEQYF
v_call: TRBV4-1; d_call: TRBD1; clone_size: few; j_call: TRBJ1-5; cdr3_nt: TGCGCCAGCAGCCAAACAGGACAGGGTGGAGGCAATCAGCCCCAGCATTTT; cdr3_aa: CASSQTGQGGGNQPQHF
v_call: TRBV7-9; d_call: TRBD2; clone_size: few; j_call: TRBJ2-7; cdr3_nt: TGTGCCAGCAGCTCAAGCGGGAGCTCCTACGAGCAGTACTTC; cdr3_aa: CASSSSGSSYEQYF
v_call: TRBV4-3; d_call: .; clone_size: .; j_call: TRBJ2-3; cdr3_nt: TGCGCCAGCAGCCAAGAAGGTTTGGGGGAAGGAGATACGCAGTATTTT; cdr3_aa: CASSQEGLGEGDTQYF
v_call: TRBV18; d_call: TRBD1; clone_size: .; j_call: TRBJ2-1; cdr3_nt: TGTGCCAGCTCACCACCAGACAGGGAAGATCGCAATGAGCAGTTCTTC; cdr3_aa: CASSPPDREDRNEQFF
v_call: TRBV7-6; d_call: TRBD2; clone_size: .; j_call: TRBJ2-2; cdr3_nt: TGTGCCAGCAGCTACAGCGGGAGCGCGAACACCGGGGAGCTGTTTTTT; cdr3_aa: CASSYSGSANTGELFF
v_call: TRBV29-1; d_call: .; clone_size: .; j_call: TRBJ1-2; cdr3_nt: TGCAGCGTTGGGGAGGGGGACTATGGCTACACCTTC; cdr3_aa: CSVGEGDYGYTF
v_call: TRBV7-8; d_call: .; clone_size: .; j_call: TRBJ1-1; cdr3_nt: TGTGCCAGCAGCCGGACACTTAACACTGAAGCTTTCTTT; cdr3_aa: CASSRTLNTEAFF
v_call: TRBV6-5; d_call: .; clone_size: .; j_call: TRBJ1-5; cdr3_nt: TGTGCCAGCAGTCAGACTCGACAGCCCCGGTTACCCCAGCATTTT; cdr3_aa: CASSQTRQPRLPQHF
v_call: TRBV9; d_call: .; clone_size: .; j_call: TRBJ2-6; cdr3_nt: TGTGCCAGCAGCACCGTACGCGGGCTATCTGGGGCCAACGTCCTGACTTTC; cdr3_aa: CASSTVRGLSGANVLTF
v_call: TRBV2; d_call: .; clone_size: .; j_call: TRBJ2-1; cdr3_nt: TGTGCCAGCACCAGAGGGGGTGAGCAGTTCTTC; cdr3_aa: CASTRGGEQFF
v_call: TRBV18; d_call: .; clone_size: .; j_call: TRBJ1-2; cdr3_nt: TGTGCCAGCTCACCAAGTTCCGAGTCCTATGGCTACACCTTC; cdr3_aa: CASSPSSESYGYTF
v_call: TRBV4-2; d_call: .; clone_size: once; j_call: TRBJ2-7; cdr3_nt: TGTGCCAGCAGCCAAGATCCCGGACCCTACGAGCAGTACTTC; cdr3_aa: CASSQDPGPYEQYF
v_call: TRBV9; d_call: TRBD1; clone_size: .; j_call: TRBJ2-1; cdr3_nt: TGTGCCAGCAGCCCAACGACAGGGGAAGGCAATGAGCAGTTCTTC; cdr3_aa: CASSPTTGEGNEQFF
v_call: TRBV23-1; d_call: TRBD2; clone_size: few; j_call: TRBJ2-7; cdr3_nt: TGCGCCAGCAGTCAAGCGGGAGGGGTAAGCTACGAGCAGTACTTC; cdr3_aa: CASSQAGGVSYEQYF
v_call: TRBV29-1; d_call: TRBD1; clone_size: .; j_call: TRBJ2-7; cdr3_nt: TGCAGCGTTGAGGGACAGGGACGCGAGCAGTACTTC; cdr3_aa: CSVEGQGREQYF
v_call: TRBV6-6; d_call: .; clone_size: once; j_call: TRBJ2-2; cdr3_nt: TGTGCCAGCAGTTTTGGCGTCGACACCGGGGAGCTGTTTTTT; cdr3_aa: CASSFGVDTGELFF
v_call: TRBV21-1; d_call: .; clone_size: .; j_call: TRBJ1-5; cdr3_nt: TGTGCCAGCAGCGTTTCCAGGGAGGATAGCAATCAGCCCCAGCATTTT; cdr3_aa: CASSVSREDSNQPQHF
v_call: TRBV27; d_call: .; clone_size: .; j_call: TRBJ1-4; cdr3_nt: TGTGCCAGCAGGCGGGGCCAAGGAAATGAAAAACTGTTTTTT; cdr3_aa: CASRRGQGNEKLFF